The entry below gives a single T cell receptor (beta chain) sequence along with its context. As yet, its antigen is unknown. The sample belongs to a study of beta chain features in type 1 diabetes. Sorted populations were all over 95% pure. General study points: A moderate, significant TCRB CDR3 shortening appeared in type 1 diabetes across four CD4+ subsets. Insertions were fewer and deletions more numerous at VDJ junctions in type 1 diabetes patients.

Reverse transcription of all isolated RNA meant that expressed TCRB transcripts were sequenced. Using immunoSEQ multiplex PCR, the repertoire was profiled, and TCRdb retains in-frame clones only, with some absent. This table has about 340,000 clones, approximately 12% appearing once. The receptor's source is a woman in her late teens or twenties with type 1 diabetes. What was sequenced was naive CD4+ T cells from blood.

The DNA of the CDR3 is TGTGCCAGCCGACGCCAGGGGGGTGGCCAAGAGACCCAGTACTTC. Amino acid sequence: CASRRQGGGQETQYF. The V gene is TRBV7-9, the J gene TRBJ2-5, with D perhaps TRBD1 (7 bases). Germline CDR1 and CDR2: SEHNR and FQNEAQ (reference sequence). CDR3 length: 15 amino acids. V gave up 8 bases and J gave up 1 base, with 17 bases separating them. The full variable domain, in which reference TRBV7-9 and TRBJ2-5 provide the parts outside the CDR3, is DTGVSQNPRHKITKRGQNVTFRCDPISEHNRLYWYRQTLGQGPEFLTYFQNEAQLEKSRLLSDRFSAERPKGSFSTLEIQRTEQGDSAMYLCASRRQGGGQETQYFGPGTRLLVL.